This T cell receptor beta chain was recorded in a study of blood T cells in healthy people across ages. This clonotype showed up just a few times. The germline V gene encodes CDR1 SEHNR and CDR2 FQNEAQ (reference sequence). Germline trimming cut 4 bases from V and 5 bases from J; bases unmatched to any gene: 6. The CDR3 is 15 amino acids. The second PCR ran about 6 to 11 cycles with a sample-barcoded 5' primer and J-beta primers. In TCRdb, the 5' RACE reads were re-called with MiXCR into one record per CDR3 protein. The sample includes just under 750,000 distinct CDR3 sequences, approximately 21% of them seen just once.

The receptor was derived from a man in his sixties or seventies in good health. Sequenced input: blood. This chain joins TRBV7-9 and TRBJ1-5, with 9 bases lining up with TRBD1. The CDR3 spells CASSWTGAGDQPQHF. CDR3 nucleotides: TGTGCCAGCAGCTGGACAGGGGCGGGCGATCAGCCCCAGCATTTT.